The 17 T cell receptor beta chains reported below all come from one sample, sequenced in a study of T-cell reconstitution after alpha-beta-depleted transplantation in children. Unique molecular identifiers were built into the TCRbeta library. TCRdb re-called the PCR reads with MiXCR, one entry per CDR3 protein. The top ten clones hold roughly 9.8% of a sample with fewer than 400,000 distinct CDR3 sequences, around 25% of them seen once. The sequenced sample was PBMCs, mostly from graft donor cells, obtained 180 days after TCRalphabeta/CD19-depleted stem cell transplant. The source of these receptors is a male patient between 10 and 17 years old who had a stem cell transplant for acute lymphoblastic leukemia, so the T cells may come from the graft donor.

The chain couples TRBV6-4 to TRBJ2-1; 7 bases fit TRBD2. This CDR3 region has 16 residues. With 2 bases clipped from V and 1 base from J, the junction kept 5 bases outside the gene matches. The germline gives CDR1 MRHNA, CDR2 SNTAGT. The CDR3 nucleotides read TGTGCCAGCAGTGACCGCGGGAGCCCTTCCTACAATGAGCAGTTCTTC. Residues: CASSDRGSPSYNEQFF.

This clonotype showed up just a few times. V usage is TRBV5-1 and J usage is TRBJ2-5; D not resolved. Per germline, CDR1 SGHRS and CDR2 YFSETQ. Trimming took off 7 bases at V and 3 bases at J, with 16 bases between the two ends. The CDR3 covers 14 residues. This CDR3 reads CASSGRRNEETQYF. The DNA for the CDR3 is TGCGCCAGCTCCGGGCGCCGAAATGAAGAGACCCAGTACTTC.

The CDR3 DNA is TGTGCCAGCAGGCCTAGGACAGGGAGCTCCTACGAGCAGTACTTC. This encodes CASRPRTGSSYEQYF. J is TRBJ2-7 and V is TRBV27; 8 bases map to TRBD1. V lost 6 bases and J lost 0; bases outside the gene matches: 7. This CDR3 is 15 amino acids long. The V gene's germline CDR1 is MNHEY and CDR2 SMNVEV (reference sequence).

The table lists this clonotype with many counts. The rearrangement joins TRBV5-1 to TRBJ2-2; TRBD2 matches 12 bases. There are 17 residues in the CDR3. The germline V gene has CDR1 SGHRS and CDR2 YFSETQ. V lost 4 bases to trimming and J lost 0 bases; unmatched junction nucleotides: 4. The chain's CDR3 is CASSLLAGGSNTGELFF. The CDR3 nucleotides read TGCGCCAGCAGCCTGCTAGCGGGGGGGTCGAACACCGGGGAGCTGTTTTTT.

This clonotype was seen a handful of times. This chain uses TRBV27 with TRBJ2-7, with a possible D match to TRBD2 (6 bases). The germline V gene encodes CDR1 MNHEY and CDR2 SMNVEV (reference sequence). The CDR3 has 11 amino acids. V was clipped by 10 bases and J by 3 bases, with 10 bases between them. Written as DNA, the CDR3 is TGTGCCACGGGGGAAGTCTACGAGCAGTACTTC. This encodes CATGEVYEQYF.

The genes are TRBV11-2 and TRBJ1-1, with D uncertain. Looked up from germline, CDR1 is SGHAT and CDR2 is FQNNGV. Trimming shortened V by 0 bases and J by 1 base, and 9 bases separated the two germline ends. The CDR3 totals 15 residues. The CDR3 sequence is CASSLERAPNTEAFF. As DNA, the CDR3 is TGTGCCAGCAGCTTAGAACGGGCCCCGAACACTGAAGCTTTCTTT.

The V gene is TRBV5-1, the J gene TRBJ1-1; a possible D gene is TRBD1 (6 bases). The CDR3 loop spans 15 amino acids. Germline V gene data show CDR1 as SGHRS and CDR2 as YFSETQ. Deletions cut 4 bases from V and 1 base from J, with 14 bases between. CDR3 sequence (DNA): TGCGCCAGCAGCCCCGTTACAGGGACGAACACTGAAGCTTTCTTT. This gives the protein CASSPVTGTNTEAFF.

V usage is TRBV11-2 and J usage is TRBJ2-1; D not certain. Germline V gives CDR1 SGHAT, CDR2 FQNNGV. Deletions cut 5 bases from V and 7 bases from J, with 12 bases between. The CDR3 extends over 13 amino acids. The DNA of the CDR3 is TGTGCCAGCAGCATGTATCTCGTAAATGAGCAGTTCTTC. It codes for CASSMYLVNEQFF.

The J gene is TRBJ1-2, the V gene TRBV29-1, with D maybe TRBD1 (5 bases). Trimming took 7 bases from V and 5 from J, leaving 14 bases between them. The CDR3 is 12 amino acids. Germline V lookup: CDR1 SQVTM, CDR2 ANQGSEA. DNA of the CDR3: TGCAGCGCCCCCCATGGGGGGTATGGCTACACCTTC. This translates into CSAPHGGYGYTF.

The chain is built from TRBV15 and TRBJ2-7, with 7 bases fitting TRBD2. The CDR3 length is 17 residues. From germline, CDR1 is LNHNV and CDR2 YYDKDF (reference sequence). The J segment lost 4 bases and the V segment lost 4 bases, leaving 16 bases of the junction unmatched. For the CDR3, the DNA is TGTGCCACCAGCACCATGCTAGGAGGGTTCGGGGGGTACGAGCAGTACTTC. Translating gives CATSTMLGGFGGYEQYF.

The V and J genes are TRBV19 and TRBJ2-6; 8 bases are a match to TRBD1. CDR3 length equals 16 residues. Trimming cost V 7 bases and J 4 bases; bases outside gene matches: 9. CDR1 LNHDA and CDR2 SQIVND come from the germline V gene (reference sequence). The chain's CDR3 is CASTKGQGRGANVLTF. In nucleotides, the CDR3 is TGTGCCAGTACCAAAGGACAGGGTAGGGGGGCCAACGTCCTGACTTTC.

This clonotype was counted a few times. The rearrangement links TRBV11-2 to TRBJ2-7; the D gene is possibly TRBD1 (6 bases). Germline lookup yields CDR1 SGHAT and CDR2 FQNNGV. Trimming cost V 0 bases and J 5 bases, with 14 bases left between them. This CDR3 contains 15 residues. CDR3 in amino acids: CASSLDPQGLHEQYF. DNA of the CDR3: TGTGCCAGCAGCTTAGATCCACAGGGCTTACACGAGCAGTACTTC.

Here the CDR3 reads CASSLGGLTGTFDGYTF. CDR3 coding DNA: TGTGCCAGCAGCCTCGGGGGCCTGACAGGAACCTTTGATGGCTACACCTTC. The chain couples TRBV5-5 to TRBJ1-2; maybe TRBD1 (6 bases). CDR3 length: 17 residues. The germline V and J ends were trimmed by 4 bases and 6 bases, with 25 bases remaining between them. The germline V gene has CDR1 SGHKS and CDR2 YYEKEE (reference sequence).

This sequence joins TRBV12-3 or TRBV12-4 and TRBJ2-3, with D perhaps matching TRBD2 (5 bases). This CDR3 region has 15 residues. The V end was cut by 3 bases, the J end by 2 bases, with 12 bases between. The CDR3 is CASSLRAWTTDTQYF. The CDR3, as DNA: TGTGCCAGCAGTTTGAGGGCCTGGACCACAGATACGCAGTATTTT.

By proportion, this clonotype is medium-sized (0.01 to 0.1%). This chain connects TRBV7-2 to TRBJ2-1, with a weak D call TRBD2 (5 bases). The CDR3 has 14 amino acids. Per germline, CDR1 SGHTA and CDR2 FQGNSA. V was cut by 4 bases and J by 7 bases, with 14 bases left in between. The CDR3 region is CASSSAVGVNEQFF. Here the CDR3 DNA reads TGTGCCAGCAGCTCGGCGGTCGGGGTGAATGAGCAGTTCTTC.

This clonotype was counted between two and nine times. V is TRBV15 and J is TRBJ2-1; possibly TRBD1 for D (8 bases). CDR3 length: 18 residues. V was pared by 3 bases and J by 7 bases, with 25 bases between. Germline V gives CDR1 LNHNV, CDR2 YYDKDF (reference sequence). The CDR3 DNA sequence: TGTGCCACCAGCAGCCTGCTCCTCAGGCGGGGGACAGGAAATGAGCAGTTCTTC. It codes for CATSSLLLRRGTGNEQFF.

This clonotype was found a few times. J is TRBJ2-7 and V is TRBV20-1, with TRBD1 identical over 7 bases. From germline, CDR1 is DFQATT and CDR2 SNEGSKA (reference sequence). The CDR3 has 13 residues. V lost 4 bases and J lost 2; bases outside the gene matches: 5. The CDR3 here is CSAKRTGAYEQYF. The CDR3 nucleotides read TGCAGTGCTAAAAGGACAGGAGCCTACGAGCAGTACTTC.